One and the same sample provided the 12 T cell receptor beta chains below, sequenced in a study of blood T cell repertoires in COVID-19. The data were produced by immunoSEQ multiplex PCR, yet TCRdb's version contains in-frame clones alone and is incomplete. This table has 350,000 to 400,000 clones, around nine tenths appearing once. The sequenced sample was peripheral blood. The receptor source for this set is a woman aged 55-70 years with COVID-19, enrolled during active disease.

The chain employs TRBV6-4 and TRBJ1-2; TRBD1 agrees at 9 bases. The CDR3 extends over 14 amino acids. Germline values: CDR1 MRHNA, CDR2 SNTAGT. V gave up 5 bases and J gave up 4 bases; unmatched junction bases: 5. The CDR3 DNA sequence: TGTGCCAGCAGTTCCGGGACAGGGCCCTATGGCTACACCTTC. Its translation is CASSSGTGPYGYTF.

As to this clone: Germline and junction disagree at one end, which may indicate a read error. The gene calls are TRBV2 and TRBJ1-4; D unclear. Germline V gene sequence: CDR1 SNHLY, CDR2 FYNNEI. This CDR3 has 14 amino acids. The chain's CDR3 is CASREVTGSEKLFF. The CDR3 coding sequence is TGTGCCAGCAGGGAAGTGACGGGTTCTGAAAAACTGTTTTTT.

This chain links TRBV19 with TRBJ2-7; 10 bases are a match to TRBD1. Trimming cost V 7 bases and J 2 bases; bases outside gene matches: 11. This CDR3 contains 16 residues. The germline gives CDR1 LNHDA, CDR2 SQIVND (reference sequence). For the CDR3, the DNA is TGTGCCAGTACCCGGAGCGGACAGGGGGGGACCTACGAGCAGTACTTC. It encodes CASTRSGQGGTYEQYF.

The V gene is TRBV7-2, the J gene TRBJ2-1, with no clear D. This CDR3 region has 15 residues. The germline V and J ends were trimmed by 2 bases and 0 bases, with 8 bases remaining between them. The germline V gene encodes CDR1 SGHTA and CDR2 FQGNSA. The CDR3: CASSLQSPSYNEQFF. The CDR3 DNA reads as TGTGCCAGCAGCTTACAGTCCCCCTCCTACAATGAGCAGTTCTTC.

The chain recombines TRBV18 with TRBJ2-6; D gene unclear. Per the germline V gene, CDR1 is KGHSH and CDR2 is LQKENI. V shed 3 bases and J shed 0 bases, with 9 bases lying between them. The length of the CDR3 is 16 residues. CDR3 DNA sequence: TGTGCCAGCTCACCTTTCGATAGCTCTGGGGCCAACGTCCTGACTTTC. Translated, it gives CASSPFDSSGANVLTF.

This chain joins TRBV28 and TRBJ1-2; 8 bases agree with TRBD1. With 7 bases clipped from V and 2 bases from J, the junction kept 6 bases outside the gene matches. This CDR3 spans 14 amino acids. Per the germline V gene, CDR1 is MDHEN and CDR2 is SYDVKM. The DNA for the CDR3 is TGTGCCAGCAACCCGGGACAGGCGAACTATGGCTACACCTTC. Amino acids: CASNPGQANYGYTF.

The V call is TRBV10-2, the J call TRBJ1-3; D call uncertain. Germline lookup yields CDR1 WSHSY and CDR2 SAAADI. Trimming cost V 6 bases and J 0 bases, with 6 bases left between them. The CDR3 has 13 amino acids. CDR3 region: CASRGSSGNTIYF. CDR3 nucleotide sequence: TGCGCCAGCAGGGGGAGCTCTGGAAACACCATATATTTT.

CDR3 region: CASSSIGPSGGLTGELFF. The CDR3 nucleotides read TGTGCCAGCAGCTCGATAGGGCCCTCCGGGGGGTTAACCGGGGAGCTGTTTTTT. The chain links TRBV11-2 to TRBJ2-2; TRBD2 matches 7 bases. CDR1 and CDR2 from the germline V gene are SGHAT and FQNNGV. The ends lost 4 bases at V and 5 bases at J; junction bases unmatched: 16. There are 18 residues in the CDR3.

The chain uses TRBV7-3 and TRBJ2-5; weak D call: TRBD1 (5 bases). This CDR3 contains 16 residues. Germline V gives CDR1 SGHTA, CDR2 FQGTGA. V gave up 1 base and J gave up 2 bases, with 14 bases separating them. The CDR3 DNA follows: TGTGCCAGCAGCTTAATTGGGCCAGGGCGACAAGAGACCCAGTACTTC. This gives the protein CASSLIGPGRQETQYF.

The CDR3 sequence is CASSQVNSLLNYTF. Here the CDR3 DNA reads TGTGCCAGCAGCCAAGTGAACTCCCTCCTAAATTACACCTTC. This chain links TRBV3-1 (or the pseudogene TRBV3-2) with TRBJ1-2; D is uncertain. There are 14 residues in the CDR3. In germline, CDR1 is LGHDT, CDR2 YNNKEL (reference sequence). V was shortened by 1 base and J by 11 bases, with 17 bases between the two germline ends.

CDR3 region: CASSYSTAHGYTF. The CDR3 DNA reads as TGTGCCAGCAGTTACTCGACAGCTCATGGCTACACCTTC. V gene TRBV6-5 combines with J gene TRBJ1-2, with D possibly being TRBD1 (5 bases). CDR1 and CDR2 (germline): MNHEY, SVGAGI. Trimming cost V 0 bases and J 6 bases, with 8 bases left between them. The CDR3 extends over 13 amino acids.

The gene calls are TRBV4-1 and TRBJ1-5; weak D call: TRBD1 (5 bases). The CDR3 consists of 17 residues. Trimming took off 0 bases at V and 1 base at J, with 13 bases between the two ends. Germline CDR1 MGHRA, CDR2 YSYEKL. The CDR3 loop is CASSQDQGGESNQPQHF. CDR3 nucleotides: TGCGCCAGCAGCCAAGATCAGGGAGGGGAGAGCAATCAGCCCCAGCATTTT.